The 12 T cell receptor beta chains presented below share a single source sample, sequenced in a study of blood T cell repertoires in COVID-19. Using immunoSEQ multiplex PCR, the repertoire was profiled, and TCRdb retains in-frame clones only, with some absent. The table has approximately 150,000 clones, about 89% seen once. Specimen: peripheral blood. The source of these receptors is a man aged 45-65 years who had recovered from COVID-19.

The rearrangement links TRBV19 to TRBJ2-2, with TRBD1 identical over 12 bases. The CDR3 sequence is 19 residues long. Trimming cost V 5 bases and J 6 bases; bases outside gene matches: 16. In germline, CDR1 is LNHDA, CDR2 SQIVND (reference sequence). CDR3 nucleotide sequence: TGTGCCAGTAGTTCCCGGTGGGACAGGGGGCTTAAGGAGCCCGGGGAGCTGTTTTTT. Protein product: CASSSRWDRGLKEPGELFF.

This chain joins TRBV4-3 and TRBJ1-1, with D possibly TRBD1 on 5 matching bases. The germline V and J ends were trimmed by 2 bases and 0 bases, with 10 bases remaining between them. CDR1 and CDR2 from the germline V gene are LGHNA and YSLEER. This CDR3 has 15 amino acids. Here the CDR3 DNA reads TGCGCCAGCAGCCAACAGGGCCCCATGAACACTGAAGCTTTCTTT. Encoded protein: CASSQQGPMNTEAFF.

The chain recombines TRBV9 with TRBJ2-1; D is perhaps TRBD2 (5 bases). This CDR3 is 16 amino acids long. Per the germline V gene, CDR1 is SGDLS and CDR2 is YYNGEE. V lost 0 bases to trimming and J lost 0 bases, with 10 bases between them. The CDR3 DNA reads TGTGCCAGCAGCGTAGGGCACGGAGGCTCCTACAATGAGCAGTTCTTC. This gives the protein CASSVGHGGSYNEQFF.

V gene TRBV5-1 combines with J gene TRBJ1-1; weak D call: TRBD1 (5 bases). Germline V gene lookup returns CDR1 SGHRS and CDR2 YFSETQ. This CDR3 contains 15 residues. The ends were cut back, 0 bases at V and 1 base at J, with 10 bases in the middle. The CDR3 coding sequence is TGCGCCAGCAGCTTGGCCCCGACAGCGAACACTGAAGCTTTCTTT. Its protein is CASSLAPTANTEAFF. The complete variable domain, with remaining parts taken from reference TRBV5-1 and TRBJ1-1, reads KAGVTQTPRYLIKTRGQQVTLSCSPISGHRSVSWYQQTPGQGLQFLFEYFSETQRNKGNFPGRFSGRQFSNSRSEMNVSTLELGDSALYLCASSLAPTANTEAFFGQGTRLTVV.

The rearrangement links TRBV9 to TRBJ1-2, with TRBD1 identical over 11 bases. The CDR3 consists of 15 residues. Germline trimming cut 4 bases from V and 7 bases from J; bases unmatched to any gene: 9. CDR1 and CDR2 (germline): SGDLS, YYNGEE. The DNA for the CDR3 is TGTGCCAGCAGCCCCCGGACAGGGGGCATGTTTGGCTACACCTTC. Translating gives CASSPRTGGMFGYTF.

The chain employs TRBV10-3 and TRBJ1-2; the D is unclear. The ends were cut back, 2 bases at V and 3 bases at J, with 7 bases in the middle. The CDR3 extends over 13 amino acids. The V gene's germline CDR1 is ENHRY and CDR2 SYGVKD. The CDR3 reads CAISETTHYGYTF. CDR3 DNA sequence: TGTGCCATCAGTGAGACGACACACTATGGCTACACCTTC.

The genes are TRBV5-1 and TRBJ2-3; 7 nucleotides match TRBD1. The CDR3 spans 14 residues. V trimming: 2 bases; J trimming: 3 bases; junction bases outside the gene matches: 3. Germline loops: CDR1 SGHRS, CDR2 YFSETQ. The CDR3 reads CASSFGDRTDTQYF. The CDR3 nucleotides read TGCGCCAGCAGCTTCGGGGACAGAACAGATACGCAGTATTTT.

This rearrangement joins TRBV5-4 to TRBJ1-2; unclear D gene. The CDR3 has 15 amino acids. V lost 1 base and J 6 bases, leaving 16 bases between the germline ends. Germline V CDR1 and CDR2: SGHNT, YYREEE (reference sequence). The CDR3 nucleotides are TGTGCCAGCAGCTTGACTTTGTTCGGGGAGGATGGCTACACCTTC. Its translation is CASSLTLFGEDGYTF.

This rearrangement joins TRBV27 to TRBJ1-5, with TRBD1 as a possible D gene (5 bases). The CDR3 contains 14 residues. Germline loops: CDR1 MNHEY, CDR2 SMNVEV (reference sequence). V lost 9 bases to trimming and J lost 2 bases, with 14 bases between them. The chain's CDR3 is CASKKGTGNQPQHF. CDR3 in DNA: TGTGCCAGTAAGAAAGGGACTGGCAATCAGCCCCAGCATTTT.

The chain links TRBV12-3 or TRBV12-4 to TRBJ1-6; D uncertain. V lost 3 bases, J lost 8 bases, and 5 bases lay in between. CDR3 length equals 12 residues. Here the CDR3 DNA reads TGTGCCAGCAGTTTTCCGTATTCACCCCTCCACTTT. Amino acids: CASSFPYSPLHF.

Of note for this clone: An end of the junction does not agree with germline; a read error may underlie this. The V gene is TRBV3-1 (or the pseudogene TRBV3-2), the J gene TRBJ1-4; D gene unclear. The CDR3 runs to 14 residues. Germline lookup yields CDR1 LGHDT and CDR2 YNNKEL (reference sequence). Written as DNA, the CDR3 is TGTGCCAGCACCCAAGGCCAGTTTAATGAAAAACTGTTTTTT. This encodes CASTQGQFNEKLFF.

The chain joins TRBV6-5 to TRBJ1-5; D unresolved. The germline V gene has CDR1 MNHEY and CDR2 SVGAGI. The CDR3 spans 13 residues. Trimming cost V 2 bases and J 4 bases, with 6 bases left between them. For the CDR3, the DNA is TGTGCCAGCAGTTACCGGGGAAATCAGCCCCAGCATTTT. This gives the protein CASSYRGNQPQHF.